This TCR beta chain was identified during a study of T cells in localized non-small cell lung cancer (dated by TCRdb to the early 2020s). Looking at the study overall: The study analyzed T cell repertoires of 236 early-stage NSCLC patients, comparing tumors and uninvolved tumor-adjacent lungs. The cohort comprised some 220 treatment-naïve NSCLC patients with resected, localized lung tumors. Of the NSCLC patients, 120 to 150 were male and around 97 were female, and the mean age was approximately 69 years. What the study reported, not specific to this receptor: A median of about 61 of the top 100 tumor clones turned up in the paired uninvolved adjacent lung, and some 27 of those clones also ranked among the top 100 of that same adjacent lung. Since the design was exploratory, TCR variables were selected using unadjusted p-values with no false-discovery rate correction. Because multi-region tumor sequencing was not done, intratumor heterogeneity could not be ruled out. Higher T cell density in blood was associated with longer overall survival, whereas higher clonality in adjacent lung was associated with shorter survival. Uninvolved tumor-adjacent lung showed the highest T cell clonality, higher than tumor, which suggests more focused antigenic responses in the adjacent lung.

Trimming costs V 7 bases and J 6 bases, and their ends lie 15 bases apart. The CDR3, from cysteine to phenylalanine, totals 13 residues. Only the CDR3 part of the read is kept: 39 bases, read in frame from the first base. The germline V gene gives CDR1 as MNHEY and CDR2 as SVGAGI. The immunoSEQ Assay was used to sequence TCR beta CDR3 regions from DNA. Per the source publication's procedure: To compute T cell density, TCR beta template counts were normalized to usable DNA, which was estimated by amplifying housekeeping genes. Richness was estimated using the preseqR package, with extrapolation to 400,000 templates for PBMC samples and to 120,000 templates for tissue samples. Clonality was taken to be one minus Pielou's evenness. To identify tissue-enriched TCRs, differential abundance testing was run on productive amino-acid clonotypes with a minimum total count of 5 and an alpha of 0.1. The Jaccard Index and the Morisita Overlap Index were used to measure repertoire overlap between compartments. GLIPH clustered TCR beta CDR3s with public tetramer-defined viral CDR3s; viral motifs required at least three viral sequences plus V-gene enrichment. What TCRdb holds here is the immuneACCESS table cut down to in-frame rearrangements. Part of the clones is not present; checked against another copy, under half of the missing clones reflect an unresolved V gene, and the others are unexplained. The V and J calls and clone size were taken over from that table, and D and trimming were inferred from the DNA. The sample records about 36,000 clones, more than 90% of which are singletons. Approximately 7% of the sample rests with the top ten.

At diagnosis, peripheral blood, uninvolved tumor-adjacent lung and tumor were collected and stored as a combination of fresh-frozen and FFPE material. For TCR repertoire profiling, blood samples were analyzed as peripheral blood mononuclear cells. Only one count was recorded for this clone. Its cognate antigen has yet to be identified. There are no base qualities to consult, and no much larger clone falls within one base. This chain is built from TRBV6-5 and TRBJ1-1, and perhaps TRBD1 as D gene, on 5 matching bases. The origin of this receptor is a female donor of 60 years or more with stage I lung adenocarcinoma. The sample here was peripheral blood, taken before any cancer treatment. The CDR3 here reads CASIRRDPAEAFF. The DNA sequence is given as TGTGCCAGCATACGCCGGGACCCCGCTGAAGCTTTCTTT.